The 3 T cell receptor beta chains below all came from one sample that was sequenced in a study of control samples from healthy donors and cancer patients. Assay: immunoSEQ multiplex PCR; the TCRdb copy retains only in-frame clones and omits some. This sample has tens of thousands of clones, with around 87% found just once. The sequencing input was PBMCs. Receptors originate from a woman aged 55-69 years with lung cancer.

This clone appeared once. This sequence joins TRBV29-1 and TRBJ1-1, with D possibly matching TRBD1 (6 bases). This CDR3 comprises 13 residues. Germline values: CDR1 SQVTM, CDR2 ANQGSEA. Trimming shortened V by 7 bases and J by 4 bases, and 16 bases separated the two germline ends. This CDR3 is CSGSTGGGTEAFF. CDR3 coding DNA: TGCAGCGGTTCGACTGGGGGCGGCACTGAAGCTTTCTTT.

This clone occurred once. This chain joins TRBV2 and TRBJ2-3; D gene uncertain. The CDR3 is 14 amino acids. The germline V gene has CDR1 SNHLY and CDR2 FYNNEI. Trimming took off 6 bases at V and 0 bases at J, with 10 bases between the two ends. In DNA form, the CDR3 reads TGTGCCAGCAGGCCTAGATTTAGCACAGATACGCAGTATTTT. Its translation: CASRPRFSTDTQYF.

The chain has TRBV10-3 and TRBJ2-7; D is undetermined. V was shortened by 6 bases and J by 1 base, with 10 bases between the two germline ends. The CDR3 is 13 amino acids. Germline-derived CDR1 and CDR2 are ENHRY and SYGVKD. CDR3 nucleotide sequence: TGTGCCATCAGCGAAGGGCTGTCCTACGAGCAGTACTTC. It yields the protein CAISEGLSYEQYF.